The table lists the clone carrying this TCR beta chain with a few counts. Its antigen is unknown. These gene names are mouse names. The sequence runs out 4 residues before the end of the CDR3; the remainder is reconstructed from the germline J gene. Reverse transcribed after extraction, RNA yielded cDNA as the sequencing template. Assay used: immunoSEQ multiplex PCR; TCRdb lists only in-frame clones, some missing. This sample comprises 200,000 to 300,000 clones, none seen once only. The record originates from a study of CD8+ T cells in alopecia areata. At the level of the study: Skin grafts from roughly 6-12-month-old C3H/HeJ donors with spontaneous alopecia were placed on roughly 7-10-week-old female C3H/HeJ mice.

Researchers sorted pooled cutaneous lymph node cells on the basis of CD4, CD8alpha, NKG2D, NKG2ACE and other markers. Germline V gene lookup returns CDR1 FNHDT and CDR2 SITEND (reference sequence). V lost 6 bases, J lost 4 bases, and 2 bases stayed unmatched. The CDR3 contains 13 residues. Study-wide results and caveats: There were also resident alphabeta T cells of normal skin sequenced in scalp samples.

What was sequenced was CD4+ T cells sorted from a lymph node. The J gene is TRBJ2-1, the V gene TRBV19, with 9 nucleotides matching TRBD2. The sequence was collected from a C3H/HeJ mouse with alopecia areata. MHC haplotype: H2-k. CDR3 sequence reads: CASKLGGYAEQFF. The part of the CDR3 DNA that was read is TGTGCCAGCAAACTGGGGGGATATGCT.